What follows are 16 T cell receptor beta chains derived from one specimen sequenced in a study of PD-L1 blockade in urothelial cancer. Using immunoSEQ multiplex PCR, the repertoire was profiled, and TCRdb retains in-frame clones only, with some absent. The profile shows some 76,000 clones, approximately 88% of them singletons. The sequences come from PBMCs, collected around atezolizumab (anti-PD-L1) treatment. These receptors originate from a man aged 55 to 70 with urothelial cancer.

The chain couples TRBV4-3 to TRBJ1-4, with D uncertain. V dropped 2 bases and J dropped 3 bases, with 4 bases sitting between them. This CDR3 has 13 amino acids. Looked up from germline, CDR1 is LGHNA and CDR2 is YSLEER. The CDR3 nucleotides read TGCGCCAGCAGCCAACAGGCTAATGAAAAACTGTTTTTT. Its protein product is CASSQQANEKLFF.

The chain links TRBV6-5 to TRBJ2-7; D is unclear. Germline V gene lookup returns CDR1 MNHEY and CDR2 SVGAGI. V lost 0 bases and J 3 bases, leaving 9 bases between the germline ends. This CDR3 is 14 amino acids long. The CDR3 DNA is TGTGCCAGCAGTTACTCGAAACAGCACTACGAGCAGTACTTC. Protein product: CASSYSKQHYEQYF.

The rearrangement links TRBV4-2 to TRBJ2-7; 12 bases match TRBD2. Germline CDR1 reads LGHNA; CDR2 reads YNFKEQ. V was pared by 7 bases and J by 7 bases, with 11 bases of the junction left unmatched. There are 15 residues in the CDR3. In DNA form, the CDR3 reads TGTGCCAGCAAAAACCCGGGACTAGCGGGTGGTGAGCAGTACTTC. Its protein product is CASKNPGLAGGEQYF.

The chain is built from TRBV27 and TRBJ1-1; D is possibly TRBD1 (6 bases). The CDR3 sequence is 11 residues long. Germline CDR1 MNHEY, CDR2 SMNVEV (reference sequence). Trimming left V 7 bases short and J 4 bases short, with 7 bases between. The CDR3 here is CASTGATEAFF. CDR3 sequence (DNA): TGTGCCAGCACAGGGGCCACTGAAGCTTTCTTT.

The CDR3 DNA reads TGTGCCAGCAGTCCTAACCCGGTTTCTGCTAGCGATAGGACAGATACGCAGTATTTT. Translated: CASSPNPVSASDRTDTQYF. This sequence joins TRBV7-2 and TRBJ2-3; D is possibly TRBD2 (6 bases). The CDR3 loop spans 19 amino acids. The germline V gene has CDR1 SGHTA and CDR2 FQGNSA. V lost 6 bases to trimming and J lost 3 bases, with 28 bases between them.

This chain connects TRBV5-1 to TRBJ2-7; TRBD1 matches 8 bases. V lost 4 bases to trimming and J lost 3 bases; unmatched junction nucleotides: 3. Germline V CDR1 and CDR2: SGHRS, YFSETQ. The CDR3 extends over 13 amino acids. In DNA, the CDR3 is TGCGCCAGCAGCAGGACAGGGTACTACGAGCAGTACTTC. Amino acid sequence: CASSRTGYYEQYF.

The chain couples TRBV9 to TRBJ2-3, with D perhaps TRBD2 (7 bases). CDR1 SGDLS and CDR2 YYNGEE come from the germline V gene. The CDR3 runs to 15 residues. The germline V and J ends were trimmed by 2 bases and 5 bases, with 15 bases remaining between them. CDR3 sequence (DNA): TGTGCCAGCAGCGTTGGCGGGGGCGGTTTAGATACGCAGTATTTT. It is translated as CASSVGGGGLDTQYF.

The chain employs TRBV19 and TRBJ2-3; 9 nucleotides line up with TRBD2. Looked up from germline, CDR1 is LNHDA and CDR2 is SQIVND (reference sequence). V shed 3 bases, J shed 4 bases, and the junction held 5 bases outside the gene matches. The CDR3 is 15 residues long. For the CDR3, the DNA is TGTGCCAGTAGTATTAAGGGACTAGCCGCAGATACGCAGTATTTT. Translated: CASSIKGLAADTQYF.

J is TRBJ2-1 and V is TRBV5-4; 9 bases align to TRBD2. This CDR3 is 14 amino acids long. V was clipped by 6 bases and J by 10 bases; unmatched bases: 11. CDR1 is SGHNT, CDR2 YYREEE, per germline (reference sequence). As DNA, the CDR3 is TGTGCCAGCACCCCGGGACTAGCCCCCGGGGAGCAGTTCTTC. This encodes CASTPGLAPGEQFF.

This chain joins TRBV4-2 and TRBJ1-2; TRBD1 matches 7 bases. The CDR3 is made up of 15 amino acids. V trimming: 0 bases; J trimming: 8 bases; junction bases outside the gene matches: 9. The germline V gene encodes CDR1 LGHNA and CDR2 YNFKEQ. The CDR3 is CASSQDGLTGSGYTF. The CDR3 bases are TGTGCCAGCAGCCAAGATGGTTTGACAGGGAGCGGCTACACCTTC.

CDR3 loop: CASSLRTGTSYVEQFF. For the CDR3, the DNA is TGTGCCAGCAGCTTACGGACCGGGACTAGTTACGTTGAGCAGTTCTTC. The chain couples TRBV7-8 to TRBJ2-1; 8 bases are shared with TRBD2. CDR3 size: 16 residues. Germline CDR1 reads SGHVS; CDR2 reads FQNEAQ. With 2 bases clipped from V and 9 bases from J, the junction kept 12 bases outside the gene matches.

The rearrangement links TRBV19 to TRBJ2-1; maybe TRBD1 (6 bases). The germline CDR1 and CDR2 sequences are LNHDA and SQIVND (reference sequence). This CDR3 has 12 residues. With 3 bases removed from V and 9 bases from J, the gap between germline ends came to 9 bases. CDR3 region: CASSIRGGEQFF. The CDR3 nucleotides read TGTGCCAGTAGTATTAGAGGGGGTGAGCAGTTCTTC. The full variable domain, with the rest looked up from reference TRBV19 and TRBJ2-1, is DGGITQSPKYLFRKEGQNVTLSCEQNLNHDAMYWYRQDPGQGLRLIYYSQIVNDFQKGDIAEGYSVSREKKESFPLTVTSAQKNPTAFYLCASSIRGGEQFFGPGTRLTVL.

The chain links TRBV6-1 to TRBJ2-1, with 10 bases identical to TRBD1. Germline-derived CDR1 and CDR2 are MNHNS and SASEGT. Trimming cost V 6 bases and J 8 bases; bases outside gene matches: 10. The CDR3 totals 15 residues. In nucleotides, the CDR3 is TGTGCCAGCAGCTCCAGGGACAGGGGAGGAGATGAGCAGTTCTTC. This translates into CASSSRDRGGDEQFF.

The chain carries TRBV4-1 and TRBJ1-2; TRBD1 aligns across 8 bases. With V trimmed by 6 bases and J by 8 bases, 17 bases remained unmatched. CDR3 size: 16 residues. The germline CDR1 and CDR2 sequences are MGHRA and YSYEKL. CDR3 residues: CASREARGQGWGGYTF. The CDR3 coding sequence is TGCGCCAGCAGGGAAGCCAGAGGACAGGGCTGGGGAGGCTACACCTTC.

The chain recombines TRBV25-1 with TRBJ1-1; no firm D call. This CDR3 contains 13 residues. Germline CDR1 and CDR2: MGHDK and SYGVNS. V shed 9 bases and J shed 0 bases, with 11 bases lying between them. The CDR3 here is CASEHGMNTEAFF. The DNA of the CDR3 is TGTGCCAGTGAACACGGGATGAACACTGAAGCTTTCTTT.

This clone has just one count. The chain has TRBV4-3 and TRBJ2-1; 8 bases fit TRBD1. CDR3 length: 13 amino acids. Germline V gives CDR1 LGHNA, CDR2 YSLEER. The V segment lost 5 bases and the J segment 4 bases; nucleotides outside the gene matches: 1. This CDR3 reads CASSDRGYNEQFF. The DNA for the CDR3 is TGCGCCAGCAGCGACAGGGGTTACAATGAGCAGTTCTTC.